This is a list of T cell receptor beta chains from one sample in a study of cytomegalovirus exposure and HLA in healthy donors. Assay used: immunoSEQ multiplex PCR; TCRdb lists only in-frame clones, some missing. This repertoire shows some 220,000 clones, more than 60% found once; its top ten account for 2.7%. Sample: PBMCs. The receptors here all came from an older woman in good health and CMV-seropositive. CDR3s include the opening cysteine and the closing phenylalanine or tryptophan.

J gene,V gene,CDR3 protein
TRBJ2-3,TRBV27,CASSFQGLPVTDTQYF
TRBJ2-7,TRBV29-1,CSVGHRGEQYF
TRBJ1-4,TRBV5-1,CASSPAPVRGANEKLFF
TRBJ2-1,TRBV2,CASSNDRGTYNEQFF
TRBJ2-1,TRBV7-3,CASSLNGGGGDEQFF
TRBJ2-1,TRBV18,CASSHGTSGYNEQFF
TRBJ1-5,TRBV29-1,CSVGGGYGQPQHF
TRBJ2-7,TRBV15,CATSRRLAGPYEQYF
TRBJ2-3,TRBV7-9,CSSSPRTASGGAGDTQYF
TRBJ2-2,TRBV5-1,CASSPDRAPTGELFF
TRBJ2-6,TRBV19,CASSILRTNGGANVLTF
TRBJ2-7,TRBV4-1,CASSPATGDRAVHEQYF
TRBJ1-3,TRBV6-5,CASRPDSTWGNTIYF
TRBJ1-2,TRBV19,CASSRSYSGGYGYTF
TRBJ2-1,TRBV6-1,CASSEGLAGVDEQFF
TRBJ2-5,TRBV6-1,CASSKQGSKTQYF
TRBJ1-2,TRBV4-1,CASAGVGGSNGYTF
TRBJ1-6,TRBV2,CASSTGGRSPLHF
TRBJ2-1,TRBV7-2,CASSLNPSGYNEQFF
TRBJ2-2,TRBV12-1,CANKTGGAGELFF
TRBJ1-2,TRBV7-2,CASSLDGAGGGYGYTF
TRBJ1-4,TRBV10-3,CAISDRGANEKLFF
TRBJ1-1,TRBV4-1,CASSQGRGEAFF
TRBJ1-5,TRBV18,CASSENVLYSNQPQHF
TRBJ2-7,TRBV30,CASAGLLTGEQYF
TRBJ2-5,TRBV7-2,CASSFGLQETQYF
TRBJ2-3,TRBV4-1,CASSQERSAQGATDTQYF
TRBJ2-3,TRBV7-2,CASSLVAGGSGTDTQYF
TRBJ2-5,TRBV2,CASSEQGQGSETQYF
TRBJ2-3,TRBV19,CASSIASTDTQYF
TRBJ1-2,TRBV5-8,CASSVTGGSYGYTF
TRBJ1-5,TRBV21-1,CASTEALRLNQPQHF
TRBJ2-2,TRBV7-2,CASSLGVSGGYTGELFF
TRBJ1-5,TRBV18,CASSKTDGNQPQHF
TRBJ1-2,TRBV11-2,CASSLTTESYGYTF
TRBJ2-7,TRBV9,CASSASTSAVTYEQYF
TRBJ1-1,TRBV5-1,CASSLAGGRNSEAFF
TRBJ1-2,TRBV30,CAWSRGGTYYGYTF
TRBJ1-2,TRBV4-3,CASSRSGTGNYGYTF
TRBJ2-2,TRBV5-5,CASSWDYPTNTGELFF
TRBJ2-1,TRBV5-1,CASSLNAAGDEQFF
TRBJ1-5,TRBV7-9,CASSLDLGRSNQPQHF
TRBJ2-3,TRBV5-1,CASSLASRDTQYF